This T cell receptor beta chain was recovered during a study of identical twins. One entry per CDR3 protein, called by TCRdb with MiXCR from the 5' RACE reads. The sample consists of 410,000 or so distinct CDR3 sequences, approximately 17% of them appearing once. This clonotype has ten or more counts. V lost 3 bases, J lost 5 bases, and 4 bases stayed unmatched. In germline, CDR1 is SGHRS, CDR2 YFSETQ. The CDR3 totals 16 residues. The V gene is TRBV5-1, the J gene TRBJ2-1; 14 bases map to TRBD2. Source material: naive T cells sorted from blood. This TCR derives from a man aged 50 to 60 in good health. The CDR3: CASSYPGLAGDNEQFF. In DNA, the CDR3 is TGCGCCAGCAGCTATCCGGGACTAGCGGGAGACAATGAGCAGTTCTTC.